The TCR beta chain described here comes from a study of blood T cell repertoires in COVID-19. Study summary: The study drew acute and convalescent COVID-19 samples from the United States, Italy and Spain.

The trim removed 5 bases at V and 0 bases at J, leaving 21 bases unmatched. The CDR3 has 22 amino acids. Germline V gives CDR1 SGHTA, CDR2 FQGTGA. Using immunoSEQ multiplex PCR, the repertoire was profiled, and TCRdb retains in-frame clones only, with some absent. The sample comprises a few hundred thousand clones, around 86% of which are singletons, and about 4.1% rests with the top ten. This clone was detected once. Those enrolled, adults aged roughly 18 to 90 years, came from 25 or so US areas. Material: PBMCs or T cells enriched from blood (not recorded which). The chain joins TRBV7-3 to TRBJ2-3; 12 bases map to TRBD2. The clonotype comes from a woman in her thirties or forties with acute COVID-19. In DNA form, the CDR3 reads TGTGCCAGCAGCACACAACCCGTCACACCTAGCGGGAGGGGATCTAGCACAGATACGCAGTATTTT. It yields the protein CASSTQPVTPSGRGSSTDTQYF.